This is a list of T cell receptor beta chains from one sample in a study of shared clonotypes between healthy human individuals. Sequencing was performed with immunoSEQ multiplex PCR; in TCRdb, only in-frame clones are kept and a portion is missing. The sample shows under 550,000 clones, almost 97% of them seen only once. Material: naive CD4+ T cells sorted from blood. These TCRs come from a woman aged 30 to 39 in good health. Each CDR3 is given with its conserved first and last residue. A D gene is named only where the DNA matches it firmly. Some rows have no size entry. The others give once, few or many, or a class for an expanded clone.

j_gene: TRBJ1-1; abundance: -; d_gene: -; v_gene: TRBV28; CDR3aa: CASSLNLNTEAFF; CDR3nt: TGTGCCAGCAGTTTAAACTTGAACACTGAAGCTTTCTTT
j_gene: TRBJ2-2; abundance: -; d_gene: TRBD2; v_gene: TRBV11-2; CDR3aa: CASSLGGLAGDSGELFF; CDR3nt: TGTGCCAGCAGCTTAGGGGGACTAGCGGGAGACTCCGGGGAGCTGTTTTTT
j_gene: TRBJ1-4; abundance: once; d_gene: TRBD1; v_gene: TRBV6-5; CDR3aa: CASSYSSSQGGEKLFF; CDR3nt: TGTGCCAGCAGTTACTCGAGTAGTCAGGGGGGAGAAAAACTGTTTTTT
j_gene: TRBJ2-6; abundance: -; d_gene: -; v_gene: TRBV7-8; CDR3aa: CASSVGVGSWANVLTF; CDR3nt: TGTGCCAGCAGCGTAGGGGTGGGCTCCTGGGCCAACGTCCTGACTTTC
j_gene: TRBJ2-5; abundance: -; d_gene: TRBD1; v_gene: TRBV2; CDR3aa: CASTRRGQGSETQYF; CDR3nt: TGTGCCAGCACGAGAAGAGGACAGGGTTCAGAGACCCAGTACTTC
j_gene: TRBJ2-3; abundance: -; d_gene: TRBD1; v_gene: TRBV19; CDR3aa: CASSRQTGGSIADTQYF; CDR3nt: TGTGCCAGTAGTAGACAGACAGGGGGCTCCATAGCAGATACGCAGTATTTT
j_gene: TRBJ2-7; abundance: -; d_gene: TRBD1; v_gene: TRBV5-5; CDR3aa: CASSMDRGHEQYF; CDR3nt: TGTGCCAGCAGCATGGACAGGGGGCACGAGCAGTACTTC
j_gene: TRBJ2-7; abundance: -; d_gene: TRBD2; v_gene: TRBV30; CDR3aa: CAWNLAGGLKSGQYF; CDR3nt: TGTGCCTGGAACTTAGCGGGAGGACTCAAGAGTGGGCAGTACTTC
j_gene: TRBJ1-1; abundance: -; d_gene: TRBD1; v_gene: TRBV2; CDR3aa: CASSEVKGAHTEAFF; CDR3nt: TGTGCCAGCAGTGAAGTCAAGGGGGCTCACACTGAAGCTTTCTTT
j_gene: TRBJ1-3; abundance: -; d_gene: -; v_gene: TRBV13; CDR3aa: CASSSSFDGDSGNTIYF; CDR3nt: TGTGCCAGCAGCTCCTCTTTCGACGGCGACTCTGGAAACACCATATATTTT
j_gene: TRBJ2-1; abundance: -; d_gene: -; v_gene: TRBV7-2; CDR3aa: CASSSRSAGLYNEQFF; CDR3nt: TGTGCCAGCAGCTCAAGGAGTGCCGGCCTCTACAATGAGCAGTTCTTC
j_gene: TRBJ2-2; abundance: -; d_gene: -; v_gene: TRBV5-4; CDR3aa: CASSRKQVSTGELFF; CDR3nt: TGTGCCAGCAGCAGAAAACAGGTATCCACCGGGGAGCTGTTTTTT
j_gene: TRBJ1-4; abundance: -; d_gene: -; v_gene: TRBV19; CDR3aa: CASSNQGGEKLFF; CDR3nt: TGTGCCAGTAGTAACCAGGGTGGCGAAAAACTGTTTTTT
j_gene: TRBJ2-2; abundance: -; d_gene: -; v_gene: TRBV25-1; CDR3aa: CASSLSLTGELFF; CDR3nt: TGTGCCAGCAGCCTTTCCCTGACCGGGGAGCTGTTTTTT
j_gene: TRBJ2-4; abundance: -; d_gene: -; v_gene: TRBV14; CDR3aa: CASSLGTAQYF; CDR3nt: TGTGCCAGCAGCCTAGGGACCGCTCAGTACTTC
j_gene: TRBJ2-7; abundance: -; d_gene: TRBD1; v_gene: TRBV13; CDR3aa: CASSSKITGDLYEQYF; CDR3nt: TGTGCCAGCAGCTCGAAGATAACAGGGGACCTCTACGAGCAGTACTTC
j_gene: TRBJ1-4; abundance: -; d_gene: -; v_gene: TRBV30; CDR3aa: CAWSAGDNEKLFF; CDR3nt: TGTGCCTGGAGTGCAGGAGATAATGAAAAACTGTTTTTT
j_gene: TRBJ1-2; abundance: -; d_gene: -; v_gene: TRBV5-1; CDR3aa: CASSLGPPAGNSGYTF; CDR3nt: TGCGCCAGCAGCTTGGGGCCCCCGGCGGGTAACAGTGGCTACACCTTC
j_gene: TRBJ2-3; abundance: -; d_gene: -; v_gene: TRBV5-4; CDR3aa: CASSSGGGSTDTQYF; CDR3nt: TGTGCCAGCAGCTCCGGAGGCGGGAGCACAGATACGCAGTATTTT
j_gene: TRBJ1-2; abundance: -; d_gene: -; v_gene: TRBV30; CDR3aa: CARGEPPSYGYTF; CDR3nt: TGTGCCAGGGGGGAACCCCCTAGCTATGGCTACACCTTC
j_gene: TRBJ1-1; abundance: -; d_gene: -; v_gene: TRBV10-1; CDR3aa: CASSESRTLNTEAFF; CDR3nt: TGCGCCAGCAGTGAGTCGAGGACCTTGAACACTGAAGCTTTCTTT
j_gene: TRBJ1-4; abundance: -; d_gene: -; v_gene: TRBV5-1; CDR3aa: CASSLVGRSDEKLFF; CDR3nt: TGCGCCAGCAGCTTGGTTGGTAGGTCCGATGAAAAACTGTTTTTT
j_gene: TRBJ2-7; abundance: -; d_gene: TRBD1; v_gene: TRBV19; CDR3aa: CASSLVLQGVYEQYF; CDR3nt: TGTGCCAGTAGCCTAGTTTTACAGGGGGTCTACGAGCAGTACTTC
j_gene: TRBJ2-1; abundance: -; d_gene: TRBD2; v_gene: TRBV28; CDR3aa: CASSSPGLGGNEQFF; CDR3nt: TGTGCCAGCAGTTCCCCGGGACTAGGGGGGAATGAGCAGTTCTTC
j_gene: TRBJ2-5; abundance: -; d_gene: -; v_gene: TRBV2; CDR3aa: CASSTPQSQETQYF; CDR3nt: TGTGCCAGCAGTACCCCCCAGAGCCAAGAGACCCAGTACTTC
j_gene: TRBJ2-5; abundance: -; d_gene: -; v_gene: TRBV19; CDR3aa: CASSIGTDQETQYF; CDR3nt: TGTGCCAGTAGTATCGGGACTGACCAAGAGACCCAGTACTTC
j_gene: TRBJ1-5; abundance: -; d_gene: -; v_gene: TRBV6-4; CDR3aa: CASNGVSNQPQHF; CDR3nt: TGTGCCAGCAACGGGGTAAGCAATCAGCCCCAGCATTTT
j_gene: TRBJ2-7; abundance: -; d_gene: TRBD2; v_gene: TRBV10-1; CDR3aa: CASSDRGRGTSGSYEQYF; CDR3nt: TGCGCCAGCAGTGACCGGGGGCGAGGGACTAGCGGCTCCTACGAGCAGTACTTC
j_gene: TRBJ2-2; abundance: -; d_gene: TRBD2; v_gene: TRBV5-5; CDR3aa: CASSWFLRLAGGESGELFF; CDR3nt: TGTGCCAGCAGCTGGTTTTTACGCCTAGCGGGAGGGGAGAGCGGGGAGCTGTTTTTT
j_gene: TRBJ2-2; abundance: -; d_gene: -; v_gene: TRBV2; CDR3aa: CASSDQGPGELFF; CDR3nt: TGTGCCAGCAGTGACCAGGGACCCGGGGAGCTGTTTTTT
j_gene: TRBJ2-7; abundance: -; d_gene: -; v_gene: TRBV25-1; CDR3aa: CASSLSRDEQYF; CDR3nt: TGTGCCAGCAGTTTAAGCAGGGACGAGCAGTACTTC
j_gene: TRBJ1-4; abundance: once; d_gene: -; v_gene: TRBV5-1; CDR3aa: CASSLGLDNEKLFF; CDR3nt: TGCGCCAGCAGCCTGGGACTTGATAATGAAAAACTGTTTTTT
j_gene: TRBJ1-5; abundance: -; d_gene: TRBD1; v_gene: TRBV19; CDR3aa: CASSSRQGSNQPQHF; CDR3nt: TGTGCCAGTAGTAGTCGACAGGGTAGCAATCAGCCCCAGCATTTT
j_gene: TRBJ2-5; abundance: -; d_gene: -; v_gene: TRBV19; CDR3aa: CASSFGGWETQYF; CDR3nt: TGTGCCAGTAGTTTCGGAGGGTGGGAGACCCAGTACTTC
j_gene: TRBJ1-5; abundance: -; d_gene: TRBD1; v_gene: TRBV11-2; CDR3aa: CASSARWGRGIQPQHF; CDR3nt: TGTGCCAGCAGCGCTAGGTGGGGCAGGGGGATTCAGCCCCAGCATTTT
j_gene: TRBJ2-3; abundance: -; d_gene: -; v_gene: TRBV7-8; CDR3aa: CASSPEDTTDTQYF; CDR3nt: TGTGCCAGCAGCCCCGAGGATACCACAGATACGCAGTATTTT
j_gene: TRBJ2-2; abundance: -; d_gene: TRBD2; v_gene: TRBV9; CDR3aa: CASSVSGRANTGELFF; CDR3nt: TGTGCCAGCAGCGTTAGCGGGAGAGCGAACACCGGGGAGCTGTTTTTT
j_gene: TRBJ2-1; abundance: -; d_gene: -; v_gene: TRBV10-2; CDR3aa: CASSDPGGLYNEQFF; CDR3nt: TGCGCCAGCAGTGATCCCGGAGGCCTTTACAATGAGCAGTTCTTC
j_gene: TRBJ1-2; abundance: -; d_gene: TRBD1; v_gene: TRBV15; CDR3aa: CATSTDRGLGGYTF; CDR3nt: TGTGCCACCAGCACAGACAGGGGCCTGGGGGGCTACACCTTC
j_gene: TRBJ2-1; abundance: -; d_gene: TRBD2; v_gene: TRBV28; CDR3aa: CAGGLAGAPPEFF; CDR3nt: TGTGCCGGCGGACTAGCGGGAGCCCCACCCGAGTTCTTC
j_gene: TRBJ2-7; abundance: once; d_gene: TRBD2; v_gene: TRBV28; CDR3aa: CASSPRDYGYEQYF; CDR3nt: TGTGCCAGCAGCCCTCGGGACTACGGATACGAGCAGTACTTC
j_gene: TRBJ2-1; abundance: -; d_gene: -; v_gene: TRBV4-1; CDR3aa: CASSMANEQFF; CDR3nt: TGCGCCAGCAGCATGGCGAATGAGCAGTTCTTC